Shown below are 26 T cell receptor beta chains from a single sample sequenced in a study of blood T cell repertoires in COVID-19 (dated by TCRdb to 2018 to 2020). The library was prepared using the immunoSEQ multiplex PCR assay. What TCRdb holds here is the immuneACCESS table cut down to in-frame rearrangements. Part of the clones is not present; checked against another copy, under half of the missing clones reflect an unresolved V gene, and the others are unexplained. This sample lists approximately 60,000 clones; 85% to 90% were detected once. 3.2% of the sample is in the top ten clones. Sequencing was carried out using peripheral blood. The receptors come from a man in his fifties or sixties with active COVID-19.

This clone is classed as medium-sized. V gene TRBV5-6 combines with J gene TRBJ1-5; D is possibly TRBD1 (6 bases). This CDR3 region has 14 residues. Trimming left V 2 bases short and J 5 bases short, with 11 bases between. CDR1 and CDR2 (germline): SGHDT, YYEEEE. The CDR3 reads CASSLQGIHQPQHF. The CDR3 DNA is TGTGCCAGCAGCTTACAGGGAATCCATCAGCCCCAGCATTTT.

This chain links TRBV10-3 with TRBJ1-6; 8 bases map to TRBD1. The V segment lost 8 bases and the J segment 12 bases; nucleotides outside the gene matches: 6. The CDR3 consists of 12 residues. Germline V CDR1 and CDR2: ENHRY, SYGVKD. CDR3 protein: CAIGGQDGPLHF. The CDR3 DNA follows: TGTGCCATCGGGGGACAGGATGGACCCCTCCACTTT.

This clone was found once. The V call is TRBV5-4, the J call TRBJ1-6; possible D gene TRBD1, 6 bases. Germline CDR1 is SGHNT and CDR2 is YYREEE (reference sequence). With 0 bases removed from V and 9 bases from J, the gap between germline ends came to 19 bases. This CDR3 contains 17 residues. The CDR3 DNA follows: TGTGCCAGCAGCTTGGGAGGCCAGGTCGGGGGGGCTTCACCCCTCCACTTT. Protein product: CASSLGGQVGGASPLHF.

The gene calls are TRBV7-8 and TRBJ1-3, with D unresolved. The CDR3 runs to 16 residues. V lost 1 base and J lost 8, with 18 bases in between. Germline values: CDR1 SGHVS, CDR2 FQNEAQ. The CDR3 here is CASSLGRVGPVDTIYF. CDR3 in DNA: TGTGCCAGCAGCTTAGGGAGGGTTGGTCCCGTGGACACCATATATTTT.

The rearrangement joins TRBV5-4 to TRBJ2-3; TRBD2 matches at 9 bases. CDR1 and CDR2 from the germline V gene are SGHNT and YYREEE (reference sequence). CDR3 length equals 16 residues. The trim removed 0 bases at V and 2 bases at J, leaving 4 bases unmatched. The CDR3 DNA sequence: TGTGCCAGCAGCTTGGCGGCGGGAGGGGACACAGATACGCAGTATTTT. It codes for CASSLAAGGDTDTQYF.

This clone was seen once. This chain connects TRBV7-3 to TRBJ2-1, with TRBD2 identical over 10 bases. From germline, CDR1 is SGHTA and CDR2 FQGTGA. The ends lost 5 bases at V and 7 bases at J; junction bases unmatched: 14. The CDR3 is made up of 17 amino acids. CDR3 loop: CASSPTLAGAVGNEQFF. The CDR3 region has the DNA TGTGCCAGCAGCCCGACGCTAGCGGGAGCCGTGGGGAATGAGCAGTTCTTC.

This chain connects TRBV19 to TRBJ1-4, with no clear D. V was shortened by 5 bases and J by 5 bases, with 12 bases between the two germline ends. This CDR3 region has 14 residues. Germline lookup yields CDR1 LNHDA and CDR2 SQIVND (reference sequence). CDR3: CASSEYPSNEKLFF. The CDR3 DNA is TGTGCCAGTAGTGAGTACCCTAGCAATGAAAAACTGTTTTTT.

CDR3 sequence: CASGTGYNPGETQYF. The CDR3 nucleotides read TGTGCTAGCGGGACAGGGTACAATCCGGGGGAGACCCAGTACTTC. The chain is built from TRBV12-5 and TRBJ2-5; TRBD1 agrees at 9 bases. CDR3 length equals 15 residues. CDR1 and CDR2 from the germline V gene are LGHNT and FRNRAP. After removal of 9 bases from V and 5 bases from J, the junction contained 13 bases not matched to a gene.

The V gene is TRBV5-5, the J gene TRBJ2-5, with TRBD2 as a possible D gene (5 bases). CDR1 and CDR2 from the germline V gene are SGHKS and YYEKEE (reference sequence). With 4 bases removed from V and 2 bases from J, the gap between germline ends came to 15 bases. There are 15 residues in the CDR3. This CDR3 reads CASSPLPRVQETQYF. CDR3 sequence (DNA): TGTGCCAGCAGCCCACTACCGCGGGTACAAGAGACCCAGTACTTC.

The V gene is TRBV2, the J gene TRBJ2-1, with a tentative D call TRBD1 (5 bases). The V end lost 1 base, the J end lost 15 bases, and 7 bases lay between the germline ends. From germline, CDR1 is SNHLY and CDR2 FYNNEI. The CDR3 runs to 10 residues. CDR3 in amino acids: CASSEGGWFF. In DNA form, the CDR3 reads TGTGCCAGCAGTGAAGGGGGCTGGTTCTTC.

The table lists this clone with a few counts. The V call is TRBV9, the J call TRBJ2-7; 7 positions agree with TRBD1. With 3 bases clipped from V and 0 bases from J, the junction kept 3 bases outside the gene matches. The germline CDR1 and CDR2 sequences are SGDLS and YYNGEE. The CDR3 covers 14 residues. The CDR3: CASSGRDSSYEQYF. The CDR3 coding sequence is TGTGCCAGCAGCGGCCGGGACAGCTCCTACGAGCAGTACTTC.

CDR3 amino acids: CASTPTGGTNQPQHF. In DNA, the CDR3 is TGTGCCAGCACCCCGACAGGGGGAACAAATCAGCCCCAGCATTTT. The chain links TRBV6-2 or TRBV6-3 to TRBJ1-5, with TRBD1 matching 9 bases. CDR1 is MNHEY, CDR2 SVGEGT, per germline. The CDR3 has 15 amino acids. Trimming at V came to 7 bases and at J to 4 bases, leaving 8 bases not matched to a gene.

The CDR3 bases are TGTGCCAGCAGCGGTAGGGTCCCAGGGGGTCGCTATGGCTACACCTTC. This translates into CASSGRVPGGRYGYTF. This chain links TRBV7-2 with TRBJ1-2; 7 nucleotides align to TRBD1. The CDR3 runs 16 residues. Germline loops: CDR1 SGHTA, CDR2 FQGNSA. Losses at the gene ends were 5 bases for V and 4 bases for J; bases not matched to a gene: 13.

Only a few counts were recorded for this clone. The V and J genes are TRBV29-1 and TRBJ1-2; possibly TRBD1 for D (5 bases). Germline V gene data show CDR1 as SQVTM and CDR2 as ANQGSEA. The CDR3 runs 13 residues. V lost 7 bases, J lost 3 bases, and 15 bases lay in between. In nucleotides, the CDR3 is TGCAGCGGAAGGACACCTGGGGACTATGGCTACACCTTC. Protein product: CSGRTPGDYGYTF.

The chain carries TRBV28 and TRBJ1-1, with 7 bases that match TRBD1. Trimming took 5 bases from V and 1 from J; bases not matched to a gene: 7. Germline V gene sequence: CDR1 MDHEN, CDR2 SYDVKM. CDR3 length equals 15 residues. CDR3 in amino acids: CASSPATGKNTEAFF. CDR3 nucleotides: TGTGCCAGCAGTCCCGCGACAGGGAAGAACACTGAAGCTTTCTTT.

This clone was seen a handful of times. This chain uses TRBV14 with TRBJ2-7; TRBD2 matches 14 bases. In germline, CDR1 is SGHDN, CDR2 FVKESK. V lost 4 bases and J lost 1; bases outside the gene matches: 3. This CDR3 spans 16 amino acids. CDR3 bases: TGTGCCAGCAGCCGAGGGACTAGCGGGGGATCCTACGAGCAGTACTTC. Protein sequence: CASSRGTSGGSYEQYF.

The V and J genes are TRBV20-1 and TRBJ1-4; D unresolved. CDR3 length: 13 residues. Trimming pared 3 bases from V and 5 bases from J, leaving 10 bases between. From germline, CDR1 is DFQATT and CDR2 SNEGSKA (reference sequence). The CDR3 DNA sequence: TGCAGTGCTAGTCAACGGTTAAATGAAAAACTGTTTTTT. It codes for CSASQRLNEKLFF.

The gene calls are TRBV5-1 and TRBJ2-1, with TRBD2 identical over 12 bases. Germline values: CDR1 SGHRS, CDR2 YFSETQ. With V trimmed by 2 bases and J by 0 bases, 3 bases remained unmatched. This CDR3 has 17 residues. CDR3 sequence reads: CASSFETSGSSYNEQFF. CDR3 DNA: TGCGCCAGCAGCTTCGAGACTAGCGGGAGCTCCTACAATGAGCAGTTCTTC.

The V gene is TRBV13, the J gene TRBJ1-6; a weak D match, TRBD1 (6 bases). The germline V gene has CDR1 PRHDT and CDR2 FYEKMQ (reference sequence). This CDR3 spans 15 amino acids. The V gene lost 5 bases and the J gene lost 10 bases, with 18 bases spanning the gap. The CDR3 reads CASSTRRGARSPLHF. In DNA form, the CDR3 reads TGTGCCAGCAGCACCCGCCGGGGGGCGCGGTCACCCCTCCACTTT. Using reference TRBV13 and TRBJ1-6 for the parts outside the CDR3, the full variable domain is AAGVIQSPRHLIKEKRETATLKCYPIPRHDTVYWYQQGPGQDPQFLISFYEKMQSDKGSIPDRFSAQQFSDYHSELNMSSLELGDSALYFCASSTRRGARSPLHFGNGTRLTVT.

As concerns this clone: Other DNA sequences in this specimen translate into the identical CDR3. V usage is TRBV4-2 and J usage is TRBJ1-2; 9 nucleotides line up with TRBD1. CDR1 and CDR2 (germline): LGHNA, YNFKEQ. V lost 3 bases and J lost 8; bases outside the gene matches: 4. There are 13 residues in the CDR3. This chain's CDR3 is CASSHEDRGGYTF. The CDR3 bases are TGTGCCAGCAGCCACGAGGACAGGGGCGGCTACACCTTC.

CDR3 sequence: CASWSGRAGETQYF. In nucleotides, the CDR3 is TGTGCCAGTTGGAGCGGGAGGGCAGGAGAGACCCAGTACTTC. The gene calls are TRBV27 and TRBJ2-5; 10 positions agree with TRBD2. Looked up from germline, CDR1 is MNHEY and CDR2 is SMNVEV (reference sequence). The ends lost 9 bases at V and 4 bases at J; junction bases unmatched: 8. This CDR3 has 14 residues.

The V call is TRBV6-6, the J call TRBJ1-4; TRBD1 matches 8 bases. Germline loops: CDR1 MNHNY, CDR2 SVGAGI (reference sequence). This CDR3 contains 15 residues. V dropped 0 bases and J dropped 7; count of bases not matched to a gene: 4. The CDR3 spells CASSYSPGGFEKLFF. In nucleotides, the CDR3 is TGTGCCAGCAGTTACTCGCCAGGGGGCTTTGAAAAACTGTTTTTT.

The CDR3 is CASSEEGDIQYF. The CDR3, as DNA: TGTGCCAGCAGTGAAGAGGGGGACATTCAGTACTTC. The rearrangement links TRBV6-1 to TRBJ2-4; a weak D match, TRBD1 (6 bases). Trimming pared 1 base from V and 8 bases from J, leaving 6 bases between. The CDR3 extends over 12 amino acids. CDR1 is MNHNS and CDR2 is SASEGT in the germline V gene.

This clone has just a few counts. The chain combines TRBV6-2 or TRBV6-3 with TRBJ2-7, with 12 bases fitting TRBD2. Germline values: CDR1 MNHEY, CDR2 SVGEGT. The CDR3 sequence is 16 residues long. The trim removed 0 bases at V and 4 bases at J, leaving 4 bases unmatched. CDR3 loop: CASSYSTSGRMYEQYF. For the CDR3, the DNA is TGTGCCAGCAGTTACTCGACTAGCGGGAGAATGTACGAGCAGTACTTC.

The gene calls are TRBV24-1 and TRBJ2-1, with a weak D call TRBD1 (6 bases). Trimming took 9 bases from V and 10 from J, leaving 18 bases between them. Germline-derived CDR1 and CDR2 are KGHDR and SFDVKD. The CDR3 has 13 residues. This CDR3 reads CATSQARRGEQFF. The CDR3, as DNA: TGTGCCACCTCCCAGGCGAGAAGGGGGGAGCAGTTCTTC.

V is TRBV3-1 (or the pseudogene TRBV3-2) and J is TRBJ2-2; 8 nucleotides agree with TRBD2. Germline V gene sequence: CDR1 LGHDT, CDR2 YNNKEL (reference sequence). V was clipped by 0 bases and J by 6 bases; unmatched bases: 12. This CDR3 comprises 18 residues. The CDR3: CASSQDPGGTRGSGELFF. The CDR3 region has the DNA TGTGCCAGCAGCCAAGATCCGGGGGGGACGCGTGGATCCGGGGAGCTGTTTTTT.